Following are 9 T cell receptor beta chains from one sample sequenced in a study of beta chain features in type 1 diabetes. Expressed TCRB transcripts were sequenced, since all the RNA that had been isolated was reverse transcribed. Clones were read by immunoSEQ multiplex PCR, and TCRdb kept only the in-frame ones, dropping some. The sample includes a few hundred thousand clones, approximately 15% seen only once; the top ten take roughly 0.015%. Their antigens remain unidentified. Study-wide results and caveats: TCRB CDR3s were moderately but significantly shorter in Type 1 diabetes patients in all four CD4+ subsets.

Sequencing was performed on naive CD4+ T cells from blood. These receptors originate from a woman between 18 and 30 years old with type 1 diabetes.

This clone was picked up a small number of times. The CDR3 nucleotides read TGTGCCATCAGTCCCCGAACAGGGGGCGAGCAGTACGTC. It codes for CAISPRTGGEQYV. This rearrangement joins TRBV10-3 to TRBJ2-7; 8 bases map to TRBD1. The germline V gene encodes CDR1 ENHRY and CDR2 SYGVKD. The CDR3 sequence is 13 residues long. V lost 5 bases and J lost 6; bases outside the gene matches: 6.

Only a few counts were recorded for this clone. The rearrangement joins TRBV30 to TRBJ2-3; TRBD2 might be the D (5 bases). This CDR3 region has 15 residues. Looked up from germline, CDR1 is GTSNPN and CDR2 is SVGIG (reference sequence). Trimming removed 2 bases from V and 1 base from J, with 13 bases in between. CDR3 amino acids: CAWSNEGRGTDTQYF. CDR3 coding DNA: TGTGCCTGGAGTAACGAGGGCCGGGGCACAGATACGCAGTATTTT.

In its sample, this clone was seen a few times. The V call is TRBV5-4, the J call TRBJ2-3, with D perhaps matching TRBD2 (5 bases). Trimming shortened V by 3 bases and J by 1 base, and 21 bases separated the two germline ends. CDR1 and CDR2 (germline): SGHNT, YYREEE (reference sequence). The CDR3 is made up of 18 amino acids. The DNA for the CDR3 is TGTGCCAGCAGCTCCATGAAGGCGGGCAGCCTTGGCACAGATACGCAGTATTTT. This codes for CASSSMKAGSLGTDTQYF.

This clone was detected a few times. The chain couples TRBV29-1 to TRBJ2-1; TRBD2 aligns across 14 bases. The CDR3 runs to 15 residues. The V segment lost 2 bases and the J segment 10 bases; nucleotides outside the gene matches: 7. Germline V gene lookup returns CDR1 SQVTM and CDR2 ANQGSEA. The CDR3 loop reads CSVERMGLAGEEQFF. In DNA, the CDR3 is TGCAGCGTTGAAAGGATGGGACTAGCGGGAGAAGAGCAGTTCTTC.

CDR3 in DNA: TGTGCCAGTAGTCCACCGGGACTAGACGACAATGAGCAGTTCTTC. It translates to CASSPPGLDDNEQFF. The rearrangement joins TRBV19 to TRBJ2-1; TRBD2 matches at 8 bases. This CDR3 comprises 15 residues. The V and J ends lost 5 bases and 5 bases, in that order; junction bases with no gene match: 8. Germline loops: CDR1 LNHDA, CDR2 SQIVND (reference sequence).

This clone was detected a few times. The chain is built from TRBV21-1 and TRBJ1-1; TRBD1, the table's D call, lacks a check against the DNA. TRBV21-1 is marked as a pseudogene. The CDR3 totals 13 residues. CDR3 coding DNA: TGTGCCAGCAGCATGGGGCTGAACACTGAAGCTTTCTTT. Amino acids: CASSMGLNTEAFF.

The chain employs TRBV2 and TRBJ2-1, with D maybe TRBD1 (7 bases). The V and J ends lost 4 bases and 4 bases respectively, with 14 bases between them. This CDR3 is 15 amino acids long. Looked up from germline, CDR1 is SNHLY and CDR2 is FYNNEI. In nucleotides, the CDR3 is TGTGCCAGCAGTGGACAGGGAGGCCCTTACAATGAGCAGTTCTTC. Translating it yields CASSGQGGPYNEQFF.

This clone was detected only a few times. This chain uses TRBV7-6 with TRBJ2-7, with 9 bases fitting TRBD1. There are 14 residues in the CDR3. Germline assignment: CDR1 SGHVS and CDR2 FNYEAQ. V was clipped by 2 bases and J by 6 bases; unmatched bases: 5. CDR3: CASSLRTGVSEQYF. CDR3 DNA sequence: TGTGCCAGCAGCTTACGGACAGGGGTGAGCGAGCAGTACTTC.

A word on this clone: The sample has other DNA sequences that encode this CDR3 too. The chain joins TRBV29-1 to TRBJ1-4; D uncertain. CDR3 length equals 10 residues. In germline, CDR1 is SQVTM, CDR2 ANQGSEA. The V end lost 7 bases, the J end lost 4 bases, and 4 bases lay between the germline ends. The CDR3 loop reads CSALNEKLFF. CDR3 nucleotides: TGCAGCGCCCTTAATGAAAAACTGTTTTTT.